This T cell receptor beta chain was identified during a study of T cell repertoires in cytomegalovirus infection. Study in general: It was the public TCR beta signatures that indicated both CMV infection and matching HLA type.

This clonotype was observed at least ten times. Germline lookup yields CDR1 SGHTA and CDR2 FQGNSA. The CDR3 totals 14 residues. Germline trimming cut 4 bases from V and 2 bases from J; bases unmatched to any gene: 4. Via MiXCR, TCRdb re-called the reads, giving one row per CDR3 protein. The table has around 300,000 distinct CDR3 sequences, 9.5% seen once. The V and J genes are TRBV7-2 and TRBJ2-7; 8 bases fit TRBD2. The sequenced sample consisted of PBMCs. The TCR sequence derives from a human donor in good health (CMV status not recorded). Some clones in this sample may be carry-over from other donors' samples. The CDR3 here is CASSYGGGTYEQYF. The DNA for the CDR3 is TGTGCCAGCAGCTACGGGGGGGGGACCTACGAGCAGTACTTC.